What follows is one T cell receptor (beta chain) and its context. The data were taken from a study of control samples from healthy donors and cancer patients. V was shortened by 0 bases and J by 7 bases, with 12 bases between the two germline ends. Looked up from germline, CDR1 is LGHNA and CDR2 is YNFKEQ. The CDR3 runs to 15 residues. Method: immunoSEQ multiplex PCR; TCRdb's copy keeps in-frame clones and lacks some. This table has 400,000 to 500,000 clones, over 75% appearing once. The rearrangement uses TRBV4-2 and TRBJ1-4, with a possible D match to TRBD1 (6 bases). The sequence was collected from a middle-aged man with head and neck cancer. Sequencing was done on a sample of PBMCs. The DNA for the CDR3 is TGTGCCAGCAGCCAAGACACAGGGATGAGTGAAAAACTGTTTTTT. This codes for CASSQDTGMSEKLFF.